This is a list of T cell receptor beta chains from one sample in a study of cytomegalovirus exposure and HLA in healthy donors. The method was immunoSEQ multiplex PCR; TCRdb's version includes in-frame clones alone and lacks a portion of them. This sample's table has 100,000 to 150,000 clones. The source material was PBMCs. These receptors originate from a woman aged 40 to 50 in good health and CMV-seronegative. CDR3s include the opening cysteine and the closing phenylalanine or tryptophan. Each record gives: J gene, V gene, CDR3 protein.

j_call: TRBJ1-2
v_call: TRBV27
cdr3_aa: CASSLKGGSYYGYTF

j_call: TRBJ1-1
v_call: TRBV18
cdr3_aa: CASSPQGGTEAFF

j_call: TRBJ1-1
v_call: TRBV4-1
cdr3_aa: CASSQVAAGGILYTEAFF

j_call: TRBJ1-1
v_call: TRBV6-1
cdr3_aa: CASSATGTGHTEAFF

j_call: TRBJ1-4
v_call: TRBV6-6
cdr3_aa: CASRKQNEKLFF

j_call: TRBJ1-2
v_call: TRBV10-3
cdr3_aa: CAISENRRYGYTF

j_call: TRBJ1-4
v_call: TRBV27
cdr3_aa: CASSLQGAREKLFF

j_call: TRBJ1-1
v_call: TRBV7-3
cdr3_aa: CASSEDMNTEAFF

j_call: TRBJ2-1
v_call: TRBV11-3
cdr3_aa: CASSLGPPNEQFF

j_call: TRBJ2-1
v_call: TRBV5-6
cdr3_aa: CASSLGHRGSYNEQFF

j_call: TRBJ2-7
v_call: TRBV12-5
cdr3_aa: CASGRDTAYEQYF

j_call: TRBJ1-2
v_call: TRBV28
cdr3_aa: CASSLEQDWGYTF

j_call: TRBJ1-5
v_call: TRBV25-1
cdr3_aa: CASSDSSQGNQPQHF

j_call: TRBJ1-5
v_call: TRBV7-2
cdr3_aa: CASSSGTGNQPQHF

j_call: TRBJ2-3
v_call: TRBV7-7
cdr3_aa: CASSLQGAGTQYF

j_call: TRBJ1-6
v_call: TRBV2
cdr3_aa: CASRTGTGASPLHF

j_call: TRBJ2-7
v_call: TRBV6-1
cdr3_aa: CASSEPTGTYEQYF

j_call: TRBJ1-1
v_call: TRBV14
cdr3_aa: CASSQTGNTEAFF

j_call: TRBJ1-1
v_call: TRBV7-3
cdr3_aa: CASSPLGQGTEAFF

j_call: TRBJ1-2
v_call: TRBV10-3
cdr3_aa: CAISESRRAQVDGYTF

j_call: TRBJ2-7
v_call: TRBV6-5
cdr3_aa: CASREEGAREQYF

j_call: TRBJ2-5
v_call: TRBV7-8
cdr3_aa: CASSPYPRTSGGGETQYF

j_call: TRBJ1-1
v_call: TRBV11-2
cdr3_aa: CASSRTLNTEAFF

j_call: TRBJ2-3
v_call: TRBV30
cdr3_aa: CACVWIRGPDTQYF

j_call: TRBJ1-2
v_call: TRBV2
cdr3_aa: CASSETAGGPGYTF

j_call: TRBJ1-2
v_call: TRBV29-1
cdr3_aa: CSVGRAGASGYTF

j_call: TRBJ1-2
v_call: TRBV9
cdr3_aa: CASSPQRFNNYGYTF

j_call: TRBJ2-2
v_call: TRBV9
cdr3_aa: CASIDRGPTANTGELFF

j_call: TRBJ1-1
v_call: TRBV4-1
cdr3_aa: CASSQGGGGGVREAFF

j_call: TRBJ1-2
v_call: TRBV28
cdr3_aa: CASSTGNYGYTF

j_call: TRBJ2-3
v_call: TRBV5-4
cdr3_aa: CASSFSGGGTDTQYF

j_call: TRBJ1-2
v_call: TRBV19
cdr3_aa: CASKFSAGYGYTF

j_call: TRBJ2-1
v_call: TRBV7-9
cdr3_aa: CASLLLADYNEQFF

j_call: TRBJ1-5
v_call: TRBV7-2
cdr3_aa: CASRRDVGLRPQHF

j_call: TRBJ1-2
v_call: TRBV7-2
cdr3_aa: CASSSRDSLDGYTF

j_call: TRBJ2-5
v_call: TRBV29-1
cdr3_aa: CSVEGPQETQYF

j_call: TRBJ1-2
v_call: TRBV6-5
cdr3_aa: CASSSWDRDYGYTF

j_call: TRBJ2-5
v_call: TRBV6-6
cdr3_aa: CASSYSSGQETQYF

j_call: TRBJ1-1
v_call: TRBV27
cdr3_aa: CASSFRTFRSEAFF

j_call: TRBJ1-5
v_call: TRBV19
cdr3_aa: CASSQPGTKGAQPRHF

j_call: TRBJ2-3
v_call: TRBV4-3
cdr3_aa: CASSSGDLAGTDTQYF

j_call: TRBJ1-5
v_call: TRBV18
cdr3_aa: CASSPGQGDQPQHF

j_call: TRBJ2-2
v_call: TRBV15
cdr3_aa: CATRQGANTGELFF

j_call: TRBJ1-2
v_call: TRBV9
cdr3_aa: CASSGSQGAGYGYTF

j_call: TRBJ2-7
v_call: TRBV10-3
cdr3_aa: CATGQGNSHEQYF